This T cell receptor (beta chain) was retrieved from a study of shared clonotypes between healthy human individuals. The overall study: Every donor yielded three CD4 naive, three CD4 memory, two CD8 naive and one CD8 memory plate. Notes on the study in general: Deeper or shallower sequencing was expected to change how clonotypes are shared among donors. Some clonotypes were shared by all four sorted-subset donors, while others were not shared. The non-shared ones had lower generation probabilities than the shared ones.

This CDR3 contains 15 residues. The germline V gene encodes CDR1 KGHSH and CDR2 LQKENI. V was trimmed by 6 bases and J by 10 bases, leaving 21 bases between them. CD45RO-negative, CCR7-positively selected cells formed the naive CD8 fraction, excluding terminally differentiated effector memory CD45RA+ cells. Sequencing was performed with immunoSEQ multiplex PCR; in TCRdb, only in-frame clones are kept and a portion is missing. This table holds about 1.9 million clones, 85% to 95% found once. This clone was detected once. Its matching antigen is unknown. This receptor was identified in a man aged 18 to 30 in good health. Some clones in this sample may be carry-over from other donors' samples. Material for sequencing was naive CD8+ T cells from PBMCs. The gene calls are TRBV18 and TRBJ1-4; tentatively, D is TRBD1 (6 bases). As DNA, the CDR3 is TGTGCCAGCTCTCCGGACAGAGACGAGATGTCAAAACTGTTTTTT. Translating gives CASSPDRDEMSKLFF.